The 30 T cell receptor beta chains reported below all come from one sample, sequenced in a study of blood T cell repertoires in COVID-19. TCRdb keeps only in-frame clones here, not all; method: immunoSEQ multiplex PCR. This sample has about 180,000 clones, with approximately 92% found just once. Sequencing was performed on PBMCs or T cells enriched from blood (not recorded which). The receptor set was obtained from a woman aged 40 to 55 with acute COVID-19.

The chain joins TRBV6-5 to TRBJ2-1, with TRBD2 identical over 7 bases. This CDR3 has 16 amino acids. After removal of 0 bases from V and 5 bases from J, the junction contained 7 bases not matched to a gene. Germline CDR1 is MNHEY and CDR2 is SVGAGI. CDR3 sequence: CASSYSPAGFNNEQFF. The CDR3 DNA reads as TGTGCCAGCAGTTACTCTCCAGCGGGGTTCAACAATGAGCAGTTCTTC.

This sequence joins TRBV1 and TRBJ2-7; the table's D call, TRBD2, has no DNA check behind it. TRBV1 is shown as a pseudogene. This CDR3 contains 18 residues. The CDR3 DNA reads TGCACCAGCAGCCAAGAGGGGACTAGCGGGGGGCAGACCTACGAGCAGTACTTC. Translating it yields CTSSQEGTSGGQTYEQYF.

The gene calls are TRBV24-1 and TRBJ1-4, with 8 positions matching TRBD1. CDR1 is KGHDR, CDR2 SFDVKD, per germline. J gave up 2 bases and V 4 bases, and 14 bases lay outside the gene matches. CDR3 size: 19 residues. The CDR3 coding sequence is TGTGCCACCAGTGACCTAGACAGGGGAGGGTTAAGGACTAATGAAAAACTGTTTTTT. Translated, it gives CATSDLDRGGLRTNEKLFF.

The CDR3 bases are TGTGCCAGCTCACCAGAGGCCAATTCAGGGGGGAGCTCCTACAATGAGCAGTTCTTC. Protein: CASSPEANSGGSSYNEQFF. The chain employs TRBV18 and TRBJ2-1, with D maybe TRBD1 (7 bases). Trimming stripped 2 bases from V and 0 bases from J, with 20 bases between. This CDR3 is built from 19 residues. The germline CDR1 and CDR2 sequences are KGHSH and LQKENI.

This chain links TRBV5-1 with TRBJ2-3, with 8 positions matching TRBD2. Germline assignment: CDR1 SGHRS and CDR2 YFSETQ. With V trimmed by 2 bases and J by 4 bases, 6 bases remained unmatched. CDR3 length: 15 residues. The CDR3 DNA follows: TGCGCCAGCAGCTTCGCGGGAGGAGTCGCAGATACGCAGTATTTT. This translates into CASSFAGGVADTQYF.

This sequence joins TRBV5-1 and TRBJ2-7; D possibly corresponds to TRBD1 (6 bases). Germline CDR1 and CDR2: SGHRS and YFSETQ. CDR3 length: 13 residues. Trimming left V 0 bases short and J 6 bases short, with 10 bases between. The CDR3: CASSLEGTSEQYF. The DNA of the CDR3 is TGCGCCAGCAGCTTGGAGGGGACATCCGAGCAGTACTTC.

The chain recombines TRBV12-3 or TRBV12-4 with TRBJ2-3; 7 bases line up with TRBD2. The CDR3 consists of 13 residues. The trim removed 6 bases at V and 4 bases at J, leaving 4 bases unmatched. CDR3 bases: TGTGCCAGCAGCAGGACTAGTTCAGATACGCAGTATTTT. Protein product: CASSRTSSDTQYF.

V is TRBV19 and J is TRBJ2-1; D might be TRBD2 (6 bases). Germline-derived CDR1 and CDR2 are LNHDA and SQIVND (reference sequence). This CDR3 has 15 residues. V dropped 1 base and J dropped 4 bases, with 11 bases sitting between them. CDR3 coding DNA: TGTGCCAGTAGTATAGTGTCGGGGGAGTACAATGAGCAGTTCTTC. Translation: CASSIVSGEYNEQFF.

The V gene is TRBV5-6, the J gene TRBJ2-7; 11 bases fit TRBD2. This CDR3 has 15 residues. After removal of 1 base from V and 9 bases from J, the junction contained 9 bases not matched to a gene. Germline V gives CDR1 SGHDT, CDR2 YYEEEE. CDR3 DNA: TGTGCCAGCAGCTTGATTCTAGCGGGGGGTACGGTGCAGTACTTC. This codes for CASSLILAGGTVQYF. The full variable domain, its missing parts supplied by reference TRBV5-6 and TRBJ2-7, is DAGVTQSPTHLIKTRGQQVTLRCSPKSGHDTVSWYQQALGQGPQFIFQYYEEEERQRGNFPDRFSGHQFPNYSSELNVNALLLGDSALYLCASSLILAGGTVQYFGPGTRLTVT.

To note about this clone: The identical CDR3 is also encoded by other nucleotide sequences in the sample. The chain is built from TRBV4-2 and TRBJ2-2; 8 bases line up with TRBD2. There are 15 residues in the CDR3. J was trimmed by 2 bases and V by 4 bases; bases with no gene match: 3. Germline V gene data show CDR1 as LGHNA and CDR2 as YNFKEQ. CDR3 sequence reads: CASSPLAANTGELFF. The CDR3 region has the DNA TGTGCCAGCAGCCCACTAGCGGCTAACACCGGGGAGCTGTTTTTT.

This sequence joins TRBV7-2 and TRBJ1-2; D may be TRBD1 (6 bases). Germline V gene data show CDR1 as SGHTA and CDR2 as FQGNSA. Trimming stripped 1 base from V and 7 bases from J, with 13 bases between. This CDR3 is 14 amino acids long. The CDR3 DNA sequence: TGTGCCAGCAGCTTAGGGGGTCAGGGGAGTGGCTACACCTTC. This codes for CASSLGGQGSGYTF.

This chain connects TRBV19 to TRBJ2-5, with TRBD2 identical over 9 bases. The trim removed 4 bases at V and 3 bases at J, leaving 0 bases unmatched. The CDR3 covers 13 residues. Germline V gene lookup returns CDR1 LNHDA and CDR2 SQIVND (reference sequence). This chain's CDR3 is CASSRLAEETQYF. The CDR3 DNA is TGTGCCAGTAGTAGACTAGCGGAAGAGACCCAGTACTTC.

The chain has TRBV7-3 and TRBJ2-3; TRBD1 aligns across 7 bases. The germline V gene has CDR1 SGHTA and CDR2 FQGTGA. This CDR3 has 16 residues. J was trimmed by 6 bases and V by 2 bases; bases with no gene match: 11. The CDR3 protein is CASSLGHRGKGDTQYF. The DNA for the CDR3 is TGTGCCAGCAGCTTAGGACACAGGGGAAAGGGGGATACGCAGTATTTT.

The rearrangement links TRBV24-1 to TRBJ1-2, with 7 bases aligning to TRBD1. This CDR3 comprises 14 residues. V shed 0 bases, J shed 5 bases, and the junction held 2 bases outside the gene matches. The V gene's germline CDR1 is KGHDR and CDR2 SFDVKD. CDR3 in amino acids: CATSDLGRGYGYTF. CDR3 nucleotide sequence: TGTGCCACCAGTGATTTGGGCAGGGGGTATGGCTACACCTTC.

The chain has TRBV25-1 and TRBJ2-5, with TRBD1 identical over 10 bases. Germline V gene sequence: CDR1 MGHDK, CDR2 SYGVNS. The trim removed 3 bases at V and 1 base at J, leaving 11 bases unmatched. The length of the CDR3 is 18 residues. The CDR3 sequence: CASSEPRGQGHPQETQYF. Here the CDR3 DNA reads TGTGCCAGCAGTGAGCCAAGGGGACAGGGGCACCCCCAAGAGACCCAGTACTTC.

This chain uses TRBV30 with TRBJ2-3; 10 nucleotides agree with TRBD2. This CDR3 region has 17 residues. V shed 2 bases, J shed 3 bases, and the junction held 11 bases outside the gene matches. The V gene's germline CDR1 is GTSNPN and CDR2 SVGIG (reference sequence). In nucleotides, the CDR3 is TGTGCCTGGAGTAGTGGTGGGCTAGCGGGGGATACAGATACGCAGTATTTT. This translates into CAWSSGGLAGDTDTQYF.

V gene TRBV18 combines with J gene TRBJ1-1, with 9 bases that match TRBD1. The germline gives CDR1 KGHSH, CDR2 LQKENI. Unmatched junction bases numbered 8, after V lost 3 bases and J lost 6 bases. The CDR3 is 15 residues long. In DNA form, the CDR3 reads TGTGCCAGCTCACCCGACAGGGGGAAGAGATCTGAAGCTTTCTTT. Its protein product is CASSPDRGKRSEAFF.

As concerns this clone: Other DNA sequences in the same sample also yield this CDR3. The chain links TRBV6-5 to TRBJ2-7; a weak D match, TRBD1 (6 bases). The germline gives CDR1 MNHEY, CDR2 SVGAGI. V lost 5 bases and J lost 6, with 11 bases in between. This CDR3 has 12 amino acids. The CDR3 here is CASSLRGGEQYF. As DNA, the CDR3 is TGTGCCAGCAGTCTCAGGGGCGGCGAGCAGTACTTC.

This chain links TRBV6-1 with TRBJ2-7, with TRBD2 matching over 8 bases. The CDR3 is made up of 16 amino acids. Germline CDR1 is MNHNS and CDR2 is SASEGT. With V trimmed by 3 bases and J by 0 bases, 7 bases remained unmatched. CDR3 residues: CASSDLFSGISYEQYF. CDR3 in DNA: TGTGCCAGCAGTGACCTTTTTAGCGGGATCTCCTACGAGCAGTACTTC.

CDR3 amino acids: CASSGRQGALANVLTF. The DNA of the CDR3 is TGTGCCAGCAGCGGCCGACAGGGGGCGCTTGCCAACGTCCTGACTTTC. V usage is TRBV9 and J usage is TRBJ2-6; 10 bases are shared with TRBD1. The CDR3 totals 16 residues. V lost 3 bases to trimming and J lost 7 bases; unmatched junction nucleotides: 7. Looked up from germline, CDR1 is SGDLS and CDR2 is YYNGEE.

This clone was seen a single time. The CDR3 is CASSKTGVMGDTQYF. The CDR3 DNA reads TGTGCCAGCAGTAAGACAGGGGTCATGGGAGATACGCAGTATTTT. V gene TRBV27 combines with J gene TRBJ2-3; TRBD1 matches at 8 bases. CDR3 size: 15 residues. Germline V CDR1 and CDR2: MNHEY, SMNVEV (reference sequence). Losses at the gene ends were 5 bases for V and 5 bases for J; bases not matched to a gene: 9.

The rearrangement links TRBV3-1 (or the pseudogene TRBV3-2) to TRBJ1-3, with D possibly matching TRBD1 (6 bases). The CDR3 spans 19 residues. The V gene lost 0 bases and the J gene lost 0 bases, with 18 bases spanning the gap. Germline CDR1 and CDR2: LGHDT and YNNKEL (reference sequence). CDR3 sequence reads: CASSQDSPYVGGSGNTIYF. For the CDR3, the DNA is TGTGCCAGCAGCCAAGATAGCCCCTACGTAGGGGGCTCTGGAAACACCATATATTTT.

The chain recombines TRBV28 with TRBJ1-5; 7 bases line up with TRBD1. V was clipped by 6 bases and J by 1 base; unmatched bases: 9. Germline V lookup: CDR1 MDHEN, CDR2 SYDVKM. The CDR3 contains 16 residues. The CDR3 DNA reads as TGTGCCAGCAGACGGGACAGTGACCAGAGCAATCAGCCCCAGCATTTT. Protein product: CASRRDSDQSNQPQHF. Full variable domain (missing parts from reference TRBV28 and TRBJ1-5): DVKVTQSSRYLVKRTGEKVFLECVQDMDHENMFWYRQDPGLGLRLIYFSYDVKMKEKGDIPEGYSVSREKKERFSLILESASTNQTSMYLCASRRDSDQSNQPQHFGDGTRLSIL.

The chain combines TRBV6-5 with TRBJ1-1; 7 bases fit TRBD1. There are 15 residues in the CDR3. The ends lost 2 bases at V and 1 base at J; junction bases unmatched: 4. Germline CDR1 is MNHEY and CDR2 is SVGAGI. The CDR3 region has the DNA TGTGCCAGCAGTTACGAGGGGGCCCCGAACACTGAAGCTTTCTTT. Translated: CASSYEGAPNTEAFF.

The chain's CDR3 is CASRRGGAYGYTF. The CDR3 DNA sequence: TGTGCCAGCCGGCGGGGGGGGGCCTATGGCTACACCTTC. The rearrangement joins TRBV28 to TRBJ1-2; TRBD1 is a possible D gene (6 bases). The CDR3 extends over 13 amino acids. From germline, CDR1 is MDHEN and CDR2 SYDVKM. V lost 8 bases and J lost 4, with 14 bases in between.

This clone was picked up one time. The V and J genes are TRBV2 and TRBJ2-3; D is perhaps TRBD2 (5 bases). Germline lookup yields CDR1 SNHLY and CDR2 FYNNEI. V dropped 2 bases and J dropped 2 bases, with 14 bases sitting between them. This CDR3 is built from 16 residues. The CDR3 region has the DNA TGTGCCAGCAGTGAATTGGCGGGCCCTTCCACAGATACGCAGTATTTT. Its protein is CASSELAGPSTDTQYF.

The rearrangement links TRBV29-1 to TRBJ1-1; 7 positions agree with TRBD1. J lost 11 bases, V lost 7 bases, and 7 bases had no gene match. The CDR3 is 10 residues long. From germline, CDR1 is SQVTM and CDR2 ANQGSEA. CDR3 sequence (DNA): TGCAGCGATGGGACAGTCGGGGCTTTCTTT. Translation: CSDGTVGAFF. The variable domain in full, completed from reference TRBV29-1 and TRBJ1-1, reads SAVISQKPSRDICQRGTSLTIQCQVDSQVTMMFWYRQQPGQSLTLIATANQGSEATYESGFVIDKFPISRPNLTFSTLTVSNMSPEDSSIYLCSDGTVGAFFGQGTRLTVV.

In its sample, this clone was seen once. The V and J genes are TRBV11-1 and TRBJ2-7; a possible D gene is TRBD2 (6 bases). CDR1 is SGHAT and CDR2 is FQDESV in the germline V gene (reference sequence). The ends were cut back, 5 bases at V and 0 bases at J, with 11 bases in the middle. The CDR3 runs to 14 residues. Written as DNA, the CDR3 is TGTGCCAGCAGCGCAAGCGGGTCCTCCTACGAGCAGTACTTC. Residues: CASSASGSSYEQYF.

The chain links TRBV6-5 to TRBJ1-6; the D is unclear. This CDR3 has 14 residues. CDR1 is MNHEY and CDR2 is SVGAGI in the germline V gene. The V and J ends lost 6 bases and 6 bases respectively, with 12 bases between them. The CDR3 sequence is CASRETGSNSPLHF. In nucleotides, the CDR3 is TGTGCCAGCAGGGAGACGGGTTCTAATTCACCCCTCCACTTT.

This chain links TRBV15 with TRBJ2-7; tentatively, D is TRBD2 (6 bases). Germline CDR1 is LNHNV and CDR2 is YYDKDF (reference sequence). The CDR3 runs to 13 residues. Trimming removed 9 bases at V and 1 base at J, with 13 bases between. The CDR3 DNA is TGTGCCACTCGCAAGGACTATTCCTACGAGCAGTACTTC. The encoded protein is CATRKDYSYEQYF.